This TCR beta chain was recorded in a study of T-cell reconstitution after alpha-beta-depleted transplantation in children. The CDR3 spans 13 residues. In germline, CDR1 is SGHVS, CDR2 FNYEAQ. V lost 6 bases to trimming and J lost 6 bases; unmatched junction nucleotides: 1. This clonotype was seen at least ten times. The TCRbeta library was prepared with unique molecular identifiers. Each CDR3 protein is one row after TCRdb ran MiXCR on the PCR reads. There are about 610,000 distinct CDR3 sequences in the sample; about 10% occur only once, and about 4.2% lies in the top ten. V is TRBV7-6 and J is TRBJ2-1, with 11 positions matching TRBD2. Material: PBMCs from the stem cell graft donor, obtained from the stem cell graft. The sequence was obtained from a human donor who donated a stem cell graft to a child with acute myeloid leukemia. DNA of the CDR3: TGTGCCAGCAGACTAGCGGGGGCCAATGAGCAGTTCTTC. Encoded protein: CASRLAGANEQFF.